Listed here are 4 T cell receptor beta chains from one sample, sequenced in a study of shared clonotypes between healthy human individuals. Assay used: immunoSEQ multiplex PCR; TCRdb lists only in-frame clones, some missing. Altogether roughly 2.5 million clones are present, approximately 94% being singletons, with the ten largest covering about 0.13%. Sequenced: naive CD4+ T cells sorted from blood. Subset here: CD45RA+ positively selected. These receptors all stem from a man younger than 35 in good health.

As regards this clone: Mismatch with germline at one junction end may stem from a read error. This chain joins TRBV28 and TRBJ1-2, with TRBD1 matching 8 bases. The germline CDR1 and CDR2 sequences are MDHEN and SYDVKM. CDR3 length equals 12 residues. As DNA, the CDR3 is TGTGCCAGCAGTTTCCCCCAGGGGGCAGAGACTTTC. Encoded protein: CASSFPQGAETF.

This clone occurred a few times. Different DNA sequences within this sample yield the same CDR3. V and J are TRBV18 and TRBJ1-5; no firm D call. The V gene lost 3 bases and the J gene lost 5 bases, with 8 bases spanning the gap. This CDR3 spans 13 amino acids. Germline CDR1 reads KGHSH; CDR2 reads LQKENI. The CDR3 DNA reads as TGTGCCAGCTCACCGGGGAGTGATCAGCCCCAGCATTTT. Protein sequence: CASSPGSDQPQHF. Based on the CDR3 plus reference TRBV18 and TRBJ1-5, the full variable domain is NAGVMQNPRHLVRRRGQEARLRCSPMKGHSHVYWYRQLPEEGLKFMVYLQKENIIDESGMPKERFSAEFPKEGPSILRIQQVVRGDSAAYFCASSPGSDQPQHFGDGTRLSIL.

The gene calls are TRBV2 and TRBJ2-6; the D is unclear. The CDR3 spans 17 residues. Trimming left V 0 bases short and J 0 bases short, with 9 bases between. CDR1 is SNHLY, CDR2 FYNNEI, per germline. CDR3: CASSEASPPSGANVLTF. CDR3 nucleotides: TGTGCCAGCAGTGAAGCCTCCCCTCCCTCTGGGGCCAACGTCCTGACTTTC.

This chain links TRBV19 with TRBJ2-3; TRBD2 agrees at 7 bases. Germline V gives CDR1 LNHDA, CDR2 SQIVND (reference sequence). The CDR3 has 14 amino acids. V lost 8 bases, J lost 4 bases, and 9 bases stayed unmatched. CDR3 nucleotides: TGTGCCAGTGCCTTAGCGGGCACCCCAGATACGCAGTATTTT. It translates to CASALAGTPDTQYF.